The 18 T cell receptor beta chains in this list originate from one sample, sequenced in a study of blood T cell repertoires in COVID-19. Libraries were prepared by immunoSEQ multiplex PCR; TCRdb keeps only in-frame clonotypes and omits some of them. The repertoire includes around 180,000 clones, roughly 70% of them detected once, and about 3% sits in the top ten. Sequenced: peripheral blood. The receptor source for this set is a woman over 75 with acute or convalescent COVID-19.

This chain uses TRBV18 with TRBJ2-5, with a possible D match to TRBD1 (5 bases). The CDR3 has 17 residues. Looked up from germline, CDR1 is KGHSH and CDR2 is LQKENI. Trimming shortened V by 0 bases and J by 2 bases, and 16 bases separated the two germline ends. CDR3 bases: TGTGCCAGCTCACCACCTCTAGGGGAAGAGAAACAAGAGACCCAGTACTTC. Encoded protein: CASSPPLGEEKQETQYF. Looking up the rest from reference TRBV18 and TRBJ2-5 gives the full variable domain: NAGVMQNPRHLVRRRGQEARLRCSPMKGHSHVYWYRQLPEEGLKFMVYLQKENIIDESGMPKERFSAEFPKEGPSILRIQQVVRGDSAAYFCASSPPLGEEKQETQYFGPGTRLLVL.

The chain employs TRBV19 and TRBJ2-5, with D possibly matching TRBD2 (5 bases). Germline CDR1 LNHDA, CDR2 SQIVND (reference sequence). V gave up 1 base and J gave up 5 bases, with 11 bases separating them. This CDR3 spans 14 amino acids. CDR3 loop: CASSIVVGDETQYF. The CDR3 DNA reads as TGTGCCAGTAGTATAGTCGTGGGAGACGAGACCCAGTACTTC.

A single count supports this clone. J is TRBJ2-1 and V is TRBV10-3, with TRBD2 identical over 12 bases. The CDR3 sequence is 17 residues long. Germline CDR1 reads ENHRY; CDR2 reads SYGVKD. The J segment lost 5 bases and the V segment lost 0 bases, leaving 5 bases of the junction unmatched. The CDR3 DNA follows: TGTGCCATCAGTGAGTCGGCTGGACTAGCGGGACACAATGAGCAGTTCTTC. Translating gives CAISESAGLAGHNEQFF.

The chain couples TRBV19 to TRBJ2-1; D remains ambiguous. Germline CDR1 and CDR2: LNHDA and SQIVND (reference sequence). The CDR3 is 15 residues long. V lost 5 bases and J 15 bases, leaving 26 bases between the germline ends. Here the CDR3 reads CASSQLPSPQSPLFF. The CDR3 nucleotides are TGTGCCAGTAGTCAACTCCCATCCCCCCAAAGTCCCTTGTTCTTC. Filled out from reference TRBV19 and TRBJ2-1, the complete variable domain reads DGGITQSPKYLFRKEGQNVTLSCEQNLNHDAMYWYRQDPGQGLRLIYYSQIVNDFQKGDIAEGYSVSREKKESFPLTVTSAQKNPTAFYLCASSQLPSPQSPLFFGPGTRLTVL.

About this clone: The identical CDR3 is also encoded by other nucleotide sequences in the sample. The chain has TRBV28 and TRBJ1-2; possibly TRBD1 for D (6 bases). CDR1 and CDR2 (germline): MDHEN, SYDVKM. This CDR3 region has 13 residues. The V and J ends lost 7 bases and 2 bases respectively, with 11 bases between them. CDR3 nucleotide sequence: TGTGCCAGCACCCTGAGGGGGAACTATGGCTACACCTTC. Translation gives CASTLRGNYGYTF.

V is TRBV19 and J is TRBJ1-4, with TRBD1 as a possible D gene (5 bases). The germline gives CDR1 LNHDA, CDR2 SQIVND (reference sequence). Trimming removed 5 bases at V and 3 bases at J, with 13 bases between. The CDR3 contains 15 residues. The CDR3 nucleotides read TGTGCCAGTAGTCAGGCGACAGCCTCTAATGAAAAACTGTTTTTT. Its protein is CASSQATASNEKLFF.

V and J are TRBV30 and TRBJ1-1, with 8 bases that match TRBD1. The trim removed 8 bases at V and 0 bases at J, leaving 8 bases unmatched. CDR3 size: 14 residues. Germline V gives CDR1 GTSNPN, CDR2 SVGIG (reference sequence). The CDR3 protein is CAGGGQGLNTEAFF. In DNA, the CDR3 is TGTGCCGGGGGCGGACAGGGCCTGAACACTGAAGCTTTCTTT.

This clone was found a few times. The gene calls are TRBV2 and TRBJ2-2, with D possibly being TRBD2 (5 bases). V was shortened by 5 bases and J by 7 bases, with 14 bases between the two germline ends. Germline CDR1 SNHLY, CDR2 FYNNEI. The CDR3 has 14 amino acids. The CDR3, as DNA: TGTGCCAGCAGTCTTACTAGTTTGTACGGGGAGCTGTTTTTT. Its protein product is CASSLTSLYGELFF.

This clone has a single count. CDR3 sequence: CASSQTGGKGQPQHF. CDR3 nucleotide sequence: TGTGCCAGTAGCCAAACAGGGGGTAAGGGTCAGCCCCAGCATTTT. The V and J genes are TRBV19 and TRBJ1-5, with 8 positions matching TRBD1. With V trimmed by 6 bases and J by 6 bases, 10 bases remained unmatched. CDR3 size: 15 residues. The germline gives CDR1 LNHDA, CDR2 SQIVND (reference sequence).

Regarding this clone: The DNA is left out, because the CDR3 cannot be placed on it with certainty; the CDR3 is given as TCRdb lists it. The CDR3 spells CASSLLSLDRSYEQYF. The V and J genes are TRBV3-1 (or the pseudogene TRBV3-2) and TRBJ2-7; TRBD1, the table's D call, lacks a check against the DNA. The length of the CDR3 is 16 amino acids, counting both ends. In germline, CDR1 is LGHDT, CDR2 YNNKEL (reference sequence).

The V and J genes are TRBV3-1 (or the pseudogene TRBV3-2) and TRBJ1-2, with D possibly being TRBD1 (6 bases). V gave up 8 bases and J gave up 2 bases, with 9 bases separating them. The V gene's germline CDR1 is LGHDT and CDR2 YNNKEL (reference sequence). This CDR3 has 12 amino acids. CDR3 DNA: TGTGCCAGCGCCACAGGGAACTATGGCTACACCTTC. Protein sequence: CASATGNYGYTF.

The rearrangement joins TRBV9 to TRBJ2-5; 10 nucleotides align to TRBD2. The ends lost 0 bases at V and 4 bases at J; junction bases unmatched: 9. Germline V gene lookup returns CDR1 SGDLS and CDR2 YYNGEE. The CDR3 contains 17 residues. The CDR3 loop reads CASSVGASGSLSETQYF. The CDR3, as DNA: TGTGCCAGCAGCGTAGGGGCTAGCGGGAGTTTATCAGAGACCCAGTACTTC.

This clone was observed a single time. The gene calls are TRBV7-2 and TRBJ2-7; 8 bases map to TRBD2. V lost 2 bases and J lost 5; bases outside the gene matches: 5. CDR3 size: 14 residues. Germline V gene data show CDR1 as SGHTA and CDR2 as FQGNSA. The CDR3 reads CASSLNAGGNEQYF. The CDR3 DNA is TGTGCCAGCAGCTTAAACGCGGGGGGTAACGAGCAGTACTTC.

The chain combines TRBV7-2 with TRBJ1-5, with D hard to call. V shed 7 bases and J shed 0 bases, with 7 bases lying between them. In germline, CDR1 is SGHTA, CDR2 FQGNSA. CDR3 length equals 13 residues. The CDR3 reads CASTVDSNQPQHF. The DNA of the CDR3 is TGTGCCAGCACGGTCGATAGCAATCAGCCCCAGCATTTT.

The V gene is TRBV20-1, the J gene TRBJ2-5; perhaps TRBD1 as D (5 bases). Germline V gene lookup returns CDR1 DFQATT and CDR2 SNEGSKA (reference sequence). CDR3 size: 11 residues. V was cut by 5 bases and J by 2 bases, with 6 bases left in between. Here the CDR3 reads CSAQGQETQYF. CDR3 sequence (DNA): TGCAGTGCTCAGGGACAAGAGACCCAGTACTTC.

The chain recombines TRBV19 with TRBJ2-4; 7 positions match TRBD1. The CDR3 consists of 13 residues. From germline, CDR1 is LNHDA and CDR2 SQIVND (reference sequence). The junction had 4 bases not matched to a gene; V was cut back by 5 bases and J by 6 bases. CDR3: CASSARQGNIQYF. DNA for the CDR3: TGTGCCAGTAGTGCGAGACAGGGAAACATTCAGTACTTC.

The rearrangement joins TRBV5-1 to TRBJ2-3, with 8 bases matching TRBD2. CDR1 SGHRS and CDR2 YFSETQ come from the germline V gene. The CDR3 has 15 amino acids. Unmatched junction bases numbered 7, after V lost 3 bases and J lost 4 bases. The CDR3 here is CASSSGLAGADTQYF. CDR3 DNA sequence: TGCGCCAGCAGCTCAGGACTAGCCGGGGCAGATACGCAGTATTTT. Full variable domain (remainder filled in from reference TRBV5-1 and TRBJ2-3): KAGVTQTPRYLIKTRGQQVTLSCSPISGHRSVSWYQQTPGQGLQFLFEYFSETQRNKGNFPGRFSGRQFSNSRSEMNVSTLELGDSALYLCASSSGLAGADTQYFGPGTRLTVL.

The V gene is TRBV11-2, the J gene TRBJ1-6; D is unclear. The CDR3 has 19 amino acids. The germline CDR1 and CDR2 sequences are SGHAT and FQNNGV. Trimming left V 1 base short and J 4 bases short, with 20 bases between. The CDR3 region is CASSLGPGNPSQYNSPLHF. CDR3 in DNA: TGTGCCAGCAGCTTAGGACCTGGAAACCCTAGCCAATATAATTCACCCCTCCACTTT.